Only one count was recorded for the clone carrying this TCR beta chain. They ran version v3.0 of the immunoSEQ assay at survey level. Clones were read by immunoSEQ multiplex PCR, and TCRdb kept only the in-frame ones, dropping some. The table has about 30,000 clones, more than 75% seen once. This sample was taken from a study of long-term antiretroviral therapy in people with HIV. V trimming: 3 bases; J trimming: 4 bases; junction bases outside the gene matches: 10. This CDR3 spans 16 amino acids. Germline V gives CDR1 KGHSH, CDR2 LQKENI. This receptor was taken from a man aged 45 to 65 with HIV. The J gene is TRBJ1-1, the V gene TRBV18, with 8 bases matching TRBD1. The sequences come from unsorted PBMCs, collected 2 years after starting antiretroviral therapy. In DNA, the CDR3 is TGTGCCAGCTCACCCCAGACAGGGGTTATGGGCACTGAAGCTTTCTTT. Translated: CASSPQTGVMGTEAFF. Drawing the rest from reference TRBV18 and TRBJ1-1, the complete variable domain is NAGVMQNPRHLVRRRGQEARLRCSPMKGHSHVYWYRQLPEEGLKFMVYLQKENIIDESGMPKERFSAEFPKEGPSILRIQQVVRGDSAAYFCASSPQTGVMGTEAFFGQGTRLTVV.